This T cell receptor (beta chain) was sequenced in a study of a mutant IDH1 vaccine in newly diagnosed glioma. Libraries were prepared by immunoSEQ multiplex PCR; TCRdb keeps only in-frame clonotypes and omits some of them. The table lists around 25,000 clones, 60% to 75% of them singletons. V dropped 6 bases and J dropped 0 bases, with 12 bases sitting between them. Germline lookup yields CDR1 LNHDA and CDR2 SQIVND (reference sequence). This CDR3 comprises 15 residues. Note on this clone: Its matching antigen is unknown.

Time point: week 11, during vaccination. What each vaccine dose contained was 300 ug of mutant IDH1 20-mer peptide, accompanied by topical imiquimod. The sequence came from a man between 18 and 35 years old with glioma. Some clones in this sample may be carry-over from other donors' samples. This chain joins TRBV19 and TRBJ2-1; D call uncertain. The starting material was peripheral blood mononuclear cells (PBMCs), obtained from a glioma patient whose treatment included an IDH1 peptide vaccine. CDR3 sequence reads: CASSQRISSYNEQFF. CDR3 DNA sequence: TGTGCCAGTAGCCAGCGAATAAGCTCCTACAATGAGCAGTTCTTC.